These 25 T cell receptor beta chains share one sample of origin, sequenced in a study of siplizumab effects on memory and regulatory T cells (dated by TCRdb to between 2018 and 2021). Library generation was performed with the immunoSEQ multiplex PCR assay. As stored in TCRdb, this immuneACCESS dataset retains in-frame rearrangements with V and J assigned. A fraction of the clones does not appear; measured against another copy, unresolved V genes explain less than half of the discrepancy, and the remainder lacks a known reason. Within this sample are more than 5,500 clones, with more than 35% of them counted one time only. The top ten constitute 15% to 20% of the sample. Cells from the mixed lymphocyte reactions were cocultured for approximately 6 days at 37 degrees C. No antigens are known for them. The sample was CFSE-low (dividing) CD8+ T cells sorted from an allogeneic mixed lymphocyte reaction. These receptor sequences come from a human donor in good health; the cells came from an allogeneic mixed lymphocyte reaction.

This clone came up a few times. The chain uses TRBV5-5 and TRBJ2-1; D gene unclear. The CDR3 is 15 amino acids. In germline, CDR1 is SGHKS, CDR2 YYEKEE (reference sequence). The V gene lost 2 bases and the J gene lost 2 bases, with 11 bases spanning the gap. CDR3 residues: CASSFIIGPYNEQFF. CDR3 bases: TGTGCCAGCAGCTTTATCATTGGCCCCTACAATGAGCAGTTCTTC.

This clone showed up just a few times. The chain employs TRBV28 and TRBJ2-5; 7 bases align to TRBD1. After removal of 5 bases from V and 5 bases from J, the junction contained 11 bases not matched to a gene. Per the germline V gene, CDR1 is MDHEN and CDR2 is SYDVKM. The CDR3 sequence is 15 residues long. The CDR3 region has the DNA TGTGCCAGCAGTCCTCTACTGACAGGGCCGGAGACCCAGTACTTC. This gives the protein CASSPLLTGPETQYF.

In the case of this clone: This likely reflects a read error, since a far larger clone is one base away. This sample includes further DNA sequences coding for the same CDR3. V and J are TRBV27 and TRBJ1-2; 8 bases match TRBD1. The V segment lost 6 bases and the J segment 5 bases; nucleotides outside the gene matches: 8. Germline values: CDR1 MNHEY, CDR2 SMNVEV (reference sequence). The CDR3 consists of 14 residues. The CDR3, as DNA: TGTGCCAGCAGGCGGGGGGGGACAGGATATGGCTACACCTTC. Protein: CASRRGGTGYGYTF.

This clone was detected a few times. The chain employs TRBV30 and TRBJ2-1; D unclear. The V gene's germline CDR1 is GTSNPN and CDR2 SVGIG (reference sequence). CDR3 length: 14 amino acids. The V and J ends lost 7 bases and 4 bases respectively, with 17 bases between them. The CDR3 is CALDYVRSYNEQFF. The DNA for the CDR3 is TGTGCCTTGGATTACGTTCGGTCTTACAATGAGCAGTTCTTC.

The chain employs TRBV27 and TRBJ2-3; unclear D gene. Trimming left V 2 bases short and J 3 bases short, with 12 bases between. CDR1 and CDR2 (germline): MNHEY, SMNVEV (reference sequence). CDR3 length: 15 residues. The CDR3 DNA follows: TGTGCCAGCAGTTTAAGTCCCGACCCTACAGATACGCAGTATTTT. Its protein product is CASSLSPDPTDTQYF.

The J gene is TRBJ1-4, the V gene TRBV11-3, with D possibly being TRBD1 (5 bases). V dropped 5 bases and J dropped 7 bases, with 11 bases sitting between them. The CDR3 is 13 amino acids. The germline V gene encodes CDR1 SGHNT and CDR2 YENEEA. This chain's CDR3 is CASSLWRGEKLFF. The DNA of the CDR3 is TGTGCCAGCAGCCTTTGGAGGGGTGAAAAACTGTTTTTT.

This clone rates as medium-sized. The chain couples TRBV27 to TRBJ1-2, with D perhaps matching TRBD1 (6 bases). V lost 5 bases to trimming and J lost 5 bases, with 15 bases between them. CDR1 MNHEY and CDR2 SMNVEV come from the germline V gene (reference sequence). The CDR3 is made up of 14 amino acids. The CDR3 nucleotides are TGTGCCAGCAGTATCCGACAGGATGGGTATGGCTACACCTTC. Protein sequence: CASSIRQDGYGYTF.

This clone counts as medium-sized. The sample contains more than one DNA sequence encoding this CDR3. V usage is TRBV9 and J usage is TRBJ2-1; D is possibly TRBD2 (6 bases). Germline CDR1 reads SGDLS; CDR2 reads YYNGEE. Trimming shortened V by 2 bases and J by 8 bases, and 8 bases separated the two germline ends. The CDR3 extends over 12 amino acids. CDR3 loop: CASSVGGHEQFF. The CDR3 coding sequence is TGTGCCAGCAGCGTGGGAGGCCATGAGCAGTTCTTC.

This chain links TRBV6-1 with TRBJ1-2, with 7 nucleotides matching TRBD1. V gave up 4 bases and J gave up 14 bases; unmatched junction bases: 16. The CDR3 extends over 14 amino acids. CDR1 MNHNS and CDR2 SASEGT come from the germline V gene. The CDR3 DNA is TGTGCCAGCAGTGCTCTCCGAACCTTCACCAGGGGGACCTTC. It specifies CASSALRTFTRGTF.

The chain has TRBV7-9 and TRBJ2-5, with D perhaps TRBD2 (5 bases). The CDR3 is 15 residues long. CDR1 SEHNR and CDR2 FQNEAQ come from the germline V gene (reference sequence). The V end lost 5 bases, the J end lost 5 bases, and 18 bases lay between the germline ends. The CDR3 protein is CASSATKDGGETQYF. CDR3 DNA sequence: TGTGCCAGCAGCGCGACGAAGGACGGCGGGGAGACCCAGTACTTC.

The V call is TRBV27, the J call TRBJ2-1; D call uncertain. Germline loops: CDR1 MNHEY, CDR2 SMNVEV (reference sequence). This CDR3 has 16 residues. V was cut by 2 bases and J by 4 bases, with 15 bases left in between. CDR3 loop: CASSLEKAHPYNEQFF. In nucleotides, the CDR3 is TGTGCCAGCAGTTTAGAAAAGGCCCACCCTTACAATGAGCAGTTCTTC.

J is TRBJ2-7 and V is TRBV15; D not certain. This CDR3 spans 11 amino acids. V was pared by 5 bases and J by 7 bases, with 9 bases between. The germline V gene has CDR1 LNHNV and CDR2 YYDKDF (reference sequence). CDR3 DNA sequence: TGTGCCACCAGCTTAAATGAAGAGCAGTACTTC. The encoded protein is CATSLNEEQYF.

This chain uses TRBV7-6 with TRBJ2-7, with D maybe TRBD1 (6 bases). Trimming left V 5 bases short and J 5 bases short, with 10 bases between. Germline loops: CDR1 SGHVS, CDR2 FNYEAQ. The CDR3 totals 12 residues. This CDR3 reads CASSQRQDEQYF. DNA of the CDR3: TGTGCCAGCAGCCAAAGACAGGACGAGCAGTACTTC.

The chain carries TRBV6-1 and TRBJ2-7; 8 bases line up with TRBD2. Germline values: CDR1 MNHNS, CDR2 SASEGT. The CDR3 has 11 residues. After removal of 8 bases from V and 6 bases from J, the junction contained 3 bases not matched to a gene. The CDR3 coding sequence is TGTGCCAGCCAAGCGGGGGTCGAGCAGTACTTC. It translates to CASQAGVEQYF.

The chain carries TRBV9 and TRBJ2-1, with TRBD1 matching over 9 bases. The CDR3 consists of 14 residues. The germline V gene encodes CDR1 SGDLS and CDR2 YYNGEE. Trimming at V came to 4 bases and at J to 6 bases, leaving 5 bases not matched to a gene. In DNA, the CDR3 is TGTGCCAGCAGCCCGGGGACAGGGAGCAATGAGCAGTTCTTC. Amino acid sequence: CASSPGTGSNEQFF.

By its share, this clone is medium-sized. V gene TRBV2 combines with J gene TRBJ2-7; the match to TRBD1 covers 10 bases. The CDR3 is made up of 14 amino acids. The germline V gene encodes CDR1 SNHLY and CDR2 FYNNEI. J was trimmed by 4 bases and V by 4 bases; bases with no gene match: 4. The CDR3 loop is CASSGRTGGYEQYF. In DNA, the CDR3 is TGTGCCAGCAGTGGCAGGACAGGGGGGTACGAGCAGTACTTC.

The chain employs TRBV7-3 and TRBJ2-3, with D tentatively TRBD1 (6 bases). Germline values: CDR1 SGHTA, CDR2 FQGTGA. The CDR3 runs to 15 residues. V lost 2 bases and J 4 bases, leaving 13 bases between the germline ends. The CDR3 spells CASSLEWGRPDTQYF. The CDR3 bases are TGTGCCAGCAGCTTAGAATGGGGGCGCCCAGATACGCAGTATTTT.

This clone was found a few times. The J gene is TRBJ1-6, the V gene TRBV7-3; perhaps TRBD1 as D (6 bases). This CDR3 is built from 16 residues. From germline, CDR1 is SGHTA and CDR2 FQGTGA. Between the trimmed V and J ends, which lost 4 bases and 0 bases, there was a span of 10 bases. This CDR3 reads CASSSTGSSYNSPLHF. DNA of the CDR3: TGTGCCAGCAGCTCAACAGGGAGCTCCTATAATTCACCCCTCCACTTT.

This clone is medium-sized (0.01 to 0.1%) by share. The J gene is TRBJ1-1, the V gene TRBV4-1, with no clear D. With 1 base removed from V and 0 bases from J, the gap between germline ends came to 15 bases. The CDR3 runs to 17 residues. Germline CDR1 and CDR2: MGHRA and YSYEKL. Written as DNA, the CDR3 is TGCGCCAGCAGCCAAGTCGTCCGCGTCGATTTGAACACTGAAGCTTTCTTT. The encoded protein is CASSQVVRVDLNTEAFF.

The genes are TRBV5-5 and TRBJ1-2; D is uncertain. Germline V lookup: CDR1 SGHKS, CDR2 YYEKEE (reference sequence). V shed 4 bases and J shed 0 bases, with 7 bases lying between them. The CDR3 contains 13 residues. Written as DNA, the CDR3 is TGTGCCAGCAGCGCAAAACCTAACTATGGCTACACCTTC. The encoded protein is CASSAKPNYGYTF.

This sequence joins TRBV7-9 and TRBJ1-1, with D unresolved. CDR3 length: 13 residues. Germline V gene sequence: CDR1 SEHNR, CDR2 FQNEAQ (reference sequence). V lost 5 bases and J 4 bases, leaving 11 bases between the germline ends. CDR3 in DNA: TGTGCCAGCAGCCCGATCGGACCCACTGAAGCTTTCTTT. This gives the protein CASSPIGPTEAFF.

The sample holds a few counts of this clone. V gene TRBV27 combines with J gene TRBJ1-1; tentatively, D is TRBD1 (5 bases). The CDR3 loop spans 14 amino acids. The ends were cut back, 5 bases at V and 0 bases at J, with 10 bases in the middle. The V gene's germline CDR1 is MNHEY and CDR2 SMNVEV (reference sequence). CDR3 region: CASSPTAMNTEAFF. DNA of the CDR3: TGTGCCAGCAGTCCGACAGCAATGAACACTGAAGCTTTCTTT.

This sequence joins TRBV2 and TRBJ2-7, with D perhaps TRBD1 (6 bases). Germline assignment: CDR1 SNHLY and CDR2 FYNNEI. V lost 6 bases to trimming and J lost 3 bases, with 24 bases between them. This CDR3 region has 17 residues. CDR3 residues: CASSLGLRDIKNYEQYF. CDR3 coding DNA: TGTGCCAGCAGCTTAGGCCTCCGGGACATTAAAAACTACGAGCAGTACTTC. Drawing the rest from reference TRBV2 and TRBJ2-7, the complete variable domain is EPEVTQTPSHQVTQMGQEVILRCVPISNHLYFYWYRQILGQKVEFLVSFYNNEISEKSEIFDDQFSVERPDGSNFTLKIRSTKLEDSAMYFCASSLGLRDIKNYEQYFGPGTRLTVT.

This clone was counted a few times. The genes are TRBV10-3 and TRBJ2-7; the D gene is possibly TRBD2 (6 bases). The V gene's germline CDR1 is ENHRY and CDR2 SYGVKD. The CDR3 runs to 13 residues. V dropped 0 bases and J dropped 13 bases, with 16 bases sitting between them. CDR3: CAISESSGGGGYF. The CDR3 DNA is TGTGCCATCAGTGAGTCGTCCGGGGGAGGTGGATACTTC.

A few counts support this clone. This sequence joins TRBV29-1 and TRBJ2-2; D is undetermined. This CDR3 has 13 residues. Germline lookup yields CDR1 SQVTM and CDR2 ANQGSEA. V was trimmed by 6 bases and J by 1 base, leaving 9 bases between them. The CDR3 DNA reads TGCAGCGTCGAGACTCAGAACACCGGGGAGCTGTTTTTT. Protein: CSVETQNTGELFF.